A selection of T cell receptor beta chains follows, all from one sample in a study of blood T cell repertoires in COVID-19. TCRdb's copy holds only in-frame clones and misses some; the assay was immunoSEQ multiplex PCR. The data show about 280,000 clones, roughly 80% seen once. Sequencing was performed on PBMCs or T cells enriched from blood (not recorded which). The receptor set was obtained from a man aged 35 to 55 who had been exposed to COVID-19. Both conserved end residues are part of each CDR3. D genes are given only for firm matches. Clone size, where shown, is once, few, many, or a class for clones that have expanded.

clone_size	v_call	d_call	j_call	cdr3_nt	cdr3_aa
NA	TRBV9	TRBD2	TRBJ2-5	TGTGCCAGCAGCGTAGATTCGGGAGGAGGTCTGGAGACCCAGTACTTC	CASSVDSGGGLETQYF
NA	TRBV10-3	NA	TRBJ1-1	TGTGCCATCACTACGAGACTGCCGTATTTTGAAGCTTTCTTT	CAITTRLPYFEAFF
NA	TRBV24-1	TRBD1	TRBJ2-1	TGTGCCACCAGTGAACCCGGGACAGGGGCACAAAAGCAGTTCTTC	CATSEPGTGAQKQFF
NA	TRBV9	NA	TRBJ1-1	TGTGCCAGCAGCGCGGGAGAATGGCACACTGAAGCTTTCTTT	CASSAGEWHTEAFF
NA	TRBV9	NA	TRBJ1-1	TGTGCCAGCAGCGTAGGGGCAATCGAAACCGCCACTGAAGCTTTCTTT	CASSVGAIETATEAFF
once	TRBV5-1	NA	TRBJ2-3	TGCGCCAGCAGCTTGGCCGCTAGAGATACGCAGTATTTT	CASSLAARDTQYF
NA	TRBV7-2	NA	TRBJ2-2	TGTGCCAGCAGCGCTTCCTTCACGATAGCGATCACCGGGGAGCTGTTTTTT	CASSASFTIAITGELFF
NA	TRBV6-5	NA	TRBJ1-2	TGTGCCAGCAGTTTCGCAGGGGTCGGCTATGGCTACACCTTC	CASSFAGVGYGYTF
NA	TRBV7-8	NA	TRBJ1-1	TGTGCCAGCAGCTTAGGGCCGTTGGCTGAAGCTTTCTTT	CASSLGPLAEAFF
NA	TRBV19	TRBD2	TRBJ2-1	TGTGCCAGTAGTATTGTGGGAGGGCCGTCCGAAGAGCAGTTCTTC	CASSIVGGPSEEQFF
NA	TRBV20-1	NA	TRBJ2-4	TGCAGTGCTAGTGTCCCTAGAAGAGTGTCCAAAAACATTCAGTACTTC	CSASVPRRVSKNIQYF
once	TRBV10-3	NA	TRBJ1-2	TGTGCCATCAGTACTGACAGTAATGGCTACACCTTC	CAISTDSNGYTF
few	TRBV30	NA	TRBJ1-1	TGTGCCTGGAGTGCGATGCAGGGCAAGAACACTGAAGCTTTCTTT	CAWSAMQGKNTEAFF
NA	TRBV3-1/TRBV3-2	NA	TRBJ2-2	TGTGCCAGCAGCCAAGGACAAACCGGGGAGCTGTTTTTT	CASSQGQTGELFF
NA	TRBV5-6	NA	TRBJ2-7	TGTGCCAGCAGCTTCCTCGGGGTCAAAGCCTACGAGCAGTACTTC	CASSFLGVKAYEQYF
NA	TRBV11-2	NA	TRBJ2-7	TGTGCCAGCAGCTTATCCCAGGAGCAGTACTTC	CASSLSQEQYF
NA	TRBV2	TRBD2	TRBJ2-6	TGTGCCAGCAGTATGACTAGCGGGAGGTTGCCTTCTGGGGCCAACGTCCTGACTTTC	CASSMTSGRLPSGANVLTF
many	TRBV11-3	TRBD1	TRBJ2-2	TGTGCCAGCAGCCACCGGACAGGGTGGGACGGGGAGCTGTTTTTT	CASSHRTGWDGELFF
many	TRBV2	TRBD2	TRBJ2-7	TGTGCCAGCAGAAGACTAGCGGGAGCCTACGAGCAGTACTTC	CASRRLAGAYEQYF
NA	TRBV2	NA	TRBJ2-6	TGTGCCAGCAGCCGAGACCGAGGATCTGGGGCCAACGTCCTGACTTTC	CASSRDRGSGANVLTF
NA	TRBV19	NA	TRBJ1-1	TGTGCCAGTACCCCGCATTGGGCCGTGAACACTGAAGCTTTCTTT	CASTPHWAVNTEAFF
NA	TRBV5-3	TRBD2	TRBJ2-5	TGTGCCAGACGGGGGCGGACTAGCGGGCACCAAGAGACCCAGTACTTC	CARRGRTSGHQETQYF
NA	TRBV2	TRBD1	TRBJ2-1	TGTGCCAGCAGTGAGGCGCAGGGGGAAAACAATGAGCAGTTCTTC	CASSEAQGENNEQFF
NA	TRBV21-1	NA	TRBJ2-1	TGTGCCAGCAGCAAAGAGAGGGGGACAGGCGAGGCGGGAAAGGGGGACAATGAGCAGTTCTTC	CASSKERGTGEAGKGDNEQFF
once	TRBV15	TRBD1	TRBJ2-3	TGTGCCACCAGCAGAGGAGACAGGGTAACAGATACGCAGTATTTT	CATSRGDRVTDTQYF
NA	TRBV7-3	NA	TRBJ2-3	TGTGCCAGCAGCTCGACAGATACGCAGTATTTT	CASSSTDTQYF
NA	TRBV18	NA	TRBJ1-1	TGTGCCAGCTCGGCCGACAGGAACACTGAAGCTTTCTTT	CASSADRNTEAFF
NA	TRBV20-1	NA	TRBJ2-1	TGCAGTGCTAGTCGGGGTGACGAGCAGTTCTTC	CSASRGDEQFF
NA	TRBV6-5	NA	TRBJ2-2	TGTGCCAGCAACCCGATCTGGGGCGGCACCGGGGAGCTGTTTTTT	CASNPIWGGTGELFF
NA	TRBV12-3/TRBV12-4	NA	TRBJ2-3	TGTGCCAGCCGGCGGGGTAGCACAGATACGCAGTATTTT	CASRRGSTDTQYF
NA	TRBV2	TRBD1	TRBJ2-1	TGTGCCAGCAGTTCCGGGACAGGCTACAATGAGCAGTTCTTC	CASSSGTGYNEQFF
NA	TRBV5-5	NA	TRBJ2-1	TGTGCCAGCAGCTTTGGGGGGGCCTCTCCATACAATGAGCAGTTCTTC	CASSFGGASPYNEQFF
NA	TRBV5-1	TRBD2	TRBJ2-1	TGCGCCAGCAGCTCGAGCGGGAGCTCCTACAATGAGCAGTTCTTC	CASSSSGSSYNEQFF
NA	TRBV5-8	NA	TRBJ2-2	TGTGCCAGCAGCTTGCGACAGTTCTACGGGGAGCTGTTTTTT	CASSLRQFYGELFF
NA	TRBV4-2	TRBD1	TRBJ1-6	TGTGCCAGCAGCCAGGGACAGAATAATTCACCCCTCCACTTT	CASSQGQNNSPLHF
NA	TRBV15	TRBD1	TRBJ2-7	TGTGCCACCAGCAGAGACAGGGGGCATCCCTACGAGCAGTACTTC	CATSRDRGHPYEQYF
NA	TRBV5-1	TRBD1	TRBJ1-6	TGCGCCAGCATGGACGATGGGCAGGGGGCAGGGTCACCCCTCCACTTT	CASMDDGQGAGSPLHF
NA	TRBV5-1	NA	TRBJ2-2	TGCGCCAGCAGCTCAGACGTGGGAGCTCCCGGGGAGCTGTTTTTT	CASSSDVGAPGELFF
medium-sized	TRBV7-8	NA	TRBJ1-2	TGTGCCAGCAGCTTACATCTTGAGGGCTACACCTTC	CASSLHLEGYTF
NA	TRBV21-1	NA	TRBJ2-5	TGTGCCAGCAGCCCTCCCCCGGCCGGGGGAAAAGAGACCCAGTACTTC	CASSPPPAGGKETQYF
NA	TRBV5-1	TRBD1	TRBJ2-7	TGCGCCAGCAGATACCTTTTCGGACAGGACGAGCAGTACTTC	CASRYLFGQDEQYF
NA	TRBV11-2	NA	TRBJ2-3	TGTGCCAGCAGCTTAGATGGGGTGGGGCGCGCTAGCACAGATACGCAGTATTTT	CASSLDGVGRASTDTQYF
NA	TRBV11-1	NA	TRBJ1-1	TGTGCCAGCAGCAAGGACAACTTGAACACTGAAGCTTTCTTT	CASSKDNLNTEAFF
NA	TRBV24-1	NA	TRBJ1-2	TGTGCCACCAGAGAGTTGGGGCTCGGTGGCTACACCTTC	CATRELGLGGYTF
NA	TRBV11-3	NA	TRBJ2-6	TGTGCCAGCAGCTCCGACATTGGAGGGGCCAACGTCCTGACTTTC	CASSSDIGGANVLTF
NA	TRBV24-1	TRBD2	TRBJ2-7	TGTGCCACCAGTGAGGGGGGGAGATCTTCCGAGCAGTACTTC	CATSEGGRSSEQYF
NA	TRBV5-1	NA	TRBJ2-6	TGCGCCAGCAGCACAGGTACGGGGGCCAACGTCCTGACTTTC	CASSTGTGANVLTF
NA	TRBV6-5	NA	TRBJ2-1	TGTGCCAGCAAGGGGTCCCCAGGCAGCGAGCAGTTCTTC	CASKGSPGSEQFF
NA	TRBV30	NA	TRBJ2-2	TGTGCCTGGAGCAGGGGCTACCGGAGCACCGGGGAGCTGTTTTTT	CAWSRGYRSTGELFF
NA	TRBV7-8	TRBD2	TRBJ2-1	TGTGCCAGCAGCTTAGTGGGACTAGCGGATGGTAATGAGCAGTTCTTC	CASSLVGLADGNEQFF
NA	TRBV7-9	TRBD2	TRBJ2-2	TGTGCCAGCAGCTTAGTGGCAGCGGGAGACTCCGGGGAGCTGTTTTTT	CASSLVAAGDSGELFF
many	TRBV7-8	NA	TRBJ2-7	TGTGCCAGCAGCCCCGGGACATCTTACAACTACGAGCAGTACTTC	CASSPGTSYNYEQYF
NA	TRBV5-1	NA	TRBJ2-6	TGCGCCAGCAGTCTCCCAGGGCCCTCTGGGGCCAACGTCCTGACTTTC	CASSLPGPSGANVLTF
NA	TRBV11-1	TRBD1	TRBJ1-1	TGTGCCAGCAGCTCCACCGGGACAGGGAACACTGAAGCTTTCTTT	CASSSTGTGNTEAFF
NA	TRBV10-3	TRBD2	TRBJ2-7	TGTGCCAGCACAGGACTAGCGGACTCGCATTCCTACGAGCAGTACTTC	CASTGLADSHSYEQYF
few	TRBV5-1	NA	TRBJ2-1	TGCGCCAGCAGCTTGGGGCCCACCGGGACTTACAATGAGCAGTTCTTC	CASSLGPTGTYNEQFF